The 26 T cell receptor beta chains below come from one sample, sequenced in a study of CD8 T cells in Susac syndrome. The RNA input was about 0.45 to 1 ug, and it was reverse transcribed with random hexamers. TCRdb processed the immunoSEQ multiplex PCR reads anew with MiXCR; each CDR3 protein has one entry. The sample has about 240,000 distinct CDR3 sequences, 95% to 97% seen once. The sequencing input was CD4+ T cells from PBMCs. The receptors stem from a human donor with Susac syndrome.

The chain links TRBV20-1 to TRBJ2-1; 16 bases agree with TRBD2. This CDR3 is 18 amino acids long. Unmatched junction bases numbered 14, after V lost 6 bases and J lost 6 bases. Germline V gene data show CDR1 as DFQATT and CDR2 as SNEGSKA (reference sequence). CDR3 nucleotide sequence: TGCAGTGCCAGCACCGGGACTAGCGGGAGGGCCCGGGCCAATGAGCAGTTCTTC. It specifies CSASTGTSGRARANEQFF.

The chain couples TRBV3-1 to TRBJ2-7; no definite D call. V was clipped by 4 bases and J by 0 bases, with 7 bases between them. CDR3 length: 13 amino acids. Germline CDR1 LGHDT, CDR2 YNNKEL (reference sequence). CDR3 amino acids: CASSLGHSYEQYF. Written as DNA, the CDR3 is TGTGCCAGCAGCCTGGGCCACTCCTACGAGCAGTACTTC.

V usage is TRBV5-1 and J usage is TRBJ2-7; D remains unclear. The CDR3 is made up of 14 amino acids. Germline loops: CDR1 SGHRS, CDR2 YFSETQ. V was pared by 0 bases and J by 2 bases, with 9 bases between. CDR3 nucleotides: TGCGCCAGCAGCTTGGTTATCGGACCCTACGAGCAGTACTTC. As protein: CASSLVIGPYEQYF.

This rearrangement joins TRBV6-5 to TRBJ1-5; 7 nucleotides line up with TRBD1. The CDR3 is 13 residues long. Germline V gene data show CDR1 as MNHEY and CDR2 as SVGAGI. The junction had 3 bases not matched to a gene; V was cut back by 4 bases and J by 6 bases. Written as DNA, the CDR3 is TGTGCCAGCAGTTCGACAGGGCGTCAGCCCCAGCATTTT. Its translation is CASSSTGRQPQHF.

This clonotype was found once. The DNA for the CDR3 is TGTGCCAGCAGTTTCCGACAGGGTCAGAACTCCTACGAGCAGTACTTC. This codes for CASSFRQGQNSYEQYF. This chain uses TRBV6-2 or TRBV6-3 with TRBJ2-7; 7 bases are a match to TRBD1. With 4 bases clipped from V and 0 bases from J, the junction kept 9 bases outside the gene matches. The CDR3 covers 16 residues. CDR1 is MNHEY and CDR2 is SVGEGT in the germline V gene.

V and J are TRBV28 and TRBJ1-2; D ambiguous. Trimming pared 8 bases from V and 4 bases from J, leaving 8 bases between. Germline V gene data show CDR1 as MDHEN and CDR2 as SYDVKM. The CDR3 sequence is 11 residues long. CDR3 bases: TGTGCCAGCCTAGCGATCTATGGCTACACCTTC. Protein product: CASLAIYGYTF.

This chain joins TRBV29-1 and TRBJ2-7; TRBD2 agrees at 7 bases. This CDR3 has 14 residues. Trimming took 7 bases from V and 0 from J; bases not matched to a gene: 9. Germline CDR1 is SQVTM and CDR2 is ANQGSEA. CDR3 DNA sequence: TGCAGCGCAGTTAGCGGGTTACACTCCTACGAGCAGTACTTC. Protein: CSAVSGLHSYEQYF.

The chain links TRBV10-1 to TRBJ2-7; TRBD1 matches 8 bases. This CDR3 spans 14 amino acids. V dropped 0 bases and J dropped 11; count of bases not matched to a gene: 9. CDR1 and CDR2 (germline): WNHNN, SYGVQD (reference sequence). The CDR3: CASSESGTGKWKYF. Here the CDR3 DNA reads TGCGCCAGCAGTGAGTCTGGGACAGGCAAGTGGAAGTACTTC.

The V gene is TRBV5-4, the J gene TRBJ2-3; TRBD2 matches at 9 bases. CDR1 is SGHNT, CDR2 YYREEE, per germline (reference sequence). The CDR3 spans 16 residues. Trimming cost V 0 bases and J 4 bases; bases outside gene matches: 6. In DNA form, the CDR3 reads TGTGCCAGCAGCTTGGGGGGTAGCGGGAGAGCAGATACGCAGTATTTT. It specifies CASSLGGSGRADTQYF.

At least ten counts were recorded for this clonotype. Mismatch with germline at one junction end may stem from a read error. V gene TRBV5-1 combines with J gene TRBJ2-5; D is ambiguous. This CDR3 is built from 11 residues. Germline values: CDR1 SGHRS, CDR2 YFSETQ. The CDR3 loop reads CASSRQETQYF. CDR3 nucleotides: TGTGCCAGCAGTCGACAAGAGACCCAGTACTTC.

The V call is TRBV2, the J call TRBJ2-7; a weak D match, TRBD2 (5 bases). There are 13 residues in the CDR3. The V and J ends lost 1 base and 1 base respectively, with 5 bases between them. Germline lookup yields CDR1 SNHLY and CDR2 FYNNEI. CDR3 sequence: CASSEGESYEQYF. Here the CDR3 DNA reads TGTGCCAGCAGTGAAGGGGAGTCCTACGAGCAGTACTTC.

The chain employs TRBV20-1 and TRBJ1-1; possibly TRBD1 for D (6 bases). Germline V CDR1 and CDR2: DFQATT, SNEGSKA (reference sequence). Trimming shortened V by 4 bases and J by 0 bases, and 15 bases separated the two germline ends. The CDR3 has 15 amino acids. The DNA of the CDR3 is TGCAGTGCTACCTACCCCCGGACAGTGAACACTGAAGCTTTCTTT. Amino acid sequence: CSATYPRTVNTEAFF.

The chain couples TRBV29-1 to TRBJ1-1; 8 bases line up with TRBD1. There are 13 residues in the CDR3. From germline, CDR1 is SQVTM and CDR2 ANQGSEA. With 3 bases clipped from V and 5 bases from J, the junction kept 5 bases outside the gene matches. This chain's CDR3 is CSVDRGLGTEAFF. CDR3 DNA sequence: TGCAGCGTTGACAGGGGGCTGGGGACTGAAGCTTTCTTT.

This chain uses TRBV10-3 with TRBJ2-7, with 9 bases matching TRBD1. Germline values: CDR1 ENHRY, CDR2 SYGVKD. With V trimmed by 2 bases and J by 2 bases, 4 bases remained unmatched. The CDR3 extends over 15 amino acids. CDR3 bases: TGTGCCATCAGTGAGCCGGGACAGGGAACCTACGAGCAGTACTTC. It is translated as CAISEPGQGTYEQYF.

The genes are TRBV29-1 and TRBJ1-4; 8 bases line up with TRBD1. This CDR3 spans 14 amino acids. Trimming cost V 7 bases and J 3 bases; bases outside gene matches: 7. CDR1 is SQVTM and CDR2 is ANQGSEA in the germline V gene. The CDR3 loop is CSDSDRASNEKLFF. The CDR3 DNA reads as TGCAGCGATTCGGACAGGGCCTCTAATGAAAAACTGTTTTTT.

J is TRBJ2-7 and V is TRBV5-1; D remains unclear. CDR3 length equals 14 residues. Germline CDR1 reads SGHRS; CDR2 reads YFSETQ. V was shortened by 4 bases and J by 0 bases, with 11 bases between the two germline ends. In DNA, the CDR3 is TGCGCCAGCAGCCTTTCTATTGCCTCCTACGAGCAGTACTTC. This sequence encodes CASSLSIASYEQYF.

The gene calls are TRBV30 and TRBJ2-1; D remains ambiguous. The CDR3 is 11 residues long. The germline CDR1 and CDR2 sequences are GTSNPN and SVGIG (reference sequence). V dropped 2 bases and J dropped 7 bases, with 6 bases sitting between them. The CDR3 spells CAWSQANEQFF. CDR3 coding DNA: TGTGCCTGGAGTCAAGCGAATGAGCAGTTCTTC.

The V call is TRBV30, the J call TRBJ1-2; D might be TRBD1 (6 bases). Germline V CDR1 and CDR2: GTSNPN, SVGIG (reference sequence). V lost 5 bases, J lost 0 bases, and 13 bases lay in between. This CDR3 comprises 14 residues. The CDR3 sequence is CAWSTGPANYGYTF. The CDR3 DNA follows: TGTGCCTGGTCAACAGGGCCAGCTAACTATGGCTACACCTTC. The full variable domain, completed using reference TRBV30 and TRBJ1-2, is SQTIHQWPATLVQPVGSPLSLECTVEGTSNPNLYWYRQAAGRGLQLLFYSVGIGQISSEVPQNLSASRPQDRQFILSSKKLLLSDSGFYLCAWSTGPANYGYTFGSGTRLTVV.

V and J are TRBV20-1 and TRBJ2-2; 8 nucleotides match TRBD2. Germline V gives CDR1 DFQATT, CDR2 SNEGSKA (reference sequence). V lost 6 bases, J lost 7 bases, and 13 bases stayed unmatched. The length of the CDR3 is 15 residues. This CDR3 is CSAAPGLGSGGELFF. CDR3 DNA: TGCAGTGCGGCCCCGGGACTAGGTTCCGGCGGGGAGCTGTTTTTT.

V gene TRBV7-3 combines with J gene TRBJ2-7; 11 bases map to TRBD1. Germline CDR1 and CDR2: SGHTA and FQGTGA. Germline trimming cut 5 bases from V and 6 bases from J; bases unmatched to any gene: 6. The CDR3 consists of 14 residues. The CDR3 DNA sequence: TGTGCCAGCAGCGCCGGACAGGGGGCACGCGAGCAGTACTTC. Residues: CASSAGQGAREQYF.

The V gene is TRBV24-1, the J gene TRBJ1-1, with D uncertain. This CDR3 has 15 amino acids. CDR1 is KGHDR and CDR2 is SFDVKD in the germline V gene. Deletions cut 3 bases from V and 2 bases from J, with 12 bases between. CDR3 sequence reads: CATSDTTDPNTEAFF. CDR3 nucleotides: TGTGCCACCAGTGATACCACAGATCCTAACACTGAAGCTTTCTTT.

The chain links TRBV29-1 to TRBJ2-3, with 9 bases identical to TRBD2. CDR1 and CDR2 from the germline V gene are SQVTM and ANQGSEA. The length of the CDR3 is 18 residues. J gave up 4 bases and V 6 bases, and 20 bases lay outside the gene matches. Written as DNA, the CDR3 is TGCAGCGTGACACCCCGGGGGTATAGGCGGGAGGGCCCAGATACGCAGTATTTT. Protein: CSVTPRGYRREGPDTQYF.

The chain links TRBV28 to TRBJ2-7; TRBD1 matches at 7 bases. Germline trimming cut 8 bases from V and 3 bases from J; bases unmatched to any gene: 4. The germline gives CDR1 MDHEN, CDR2 SYDVKM. This CDR3 is 12 amino acids long. CDR3 in amino acids: CASLTGNYEQYF. In DNA, the CDR3 is TGTGCCAGCCTGACAGGGAACTACGAGCAGTACTTC. Combining the CDR3 with reference TRBV28 and TRBJ2-7 gives the whole variable domain DVKVTQSSRYLVKRTGEKVFLECVQDMDHENMFWYRQDPGLGLRLIYFSYDVKMKEKGDIPEGYSVSREKKERFSLILESASTNQTSMYLCASLTGNYEQYFGPGTRLTVT.

This clonotype was recorded only once. In DNA, the CDR3 is TGTGCCTGGGCGGGAGGGGCTGATCAGCCCCAGCATTTT. This sequence encodes CAWAGGADQPQHF. The chain carries TRBV30 and TRBJ1-5, with a weak D call TRBD1 (5 bases). Germline V gene data show CDR1 as GTSNPN and CDR2 as SVGIG (reference sequence). Trimming took off 5 bases at V and 5 bases at J, with 13 bases between the two ends. The CDR3 runs 13 residues.

This chain links TRBV27 with TRBJ2-7, with 10 bases fitting TRBD1. CDR3 length: 14 amino acids. V shed 7 bases, J shed 4 bases, and the junction held 7 bases outside the gene matches. The germline gives CDR1 MNHEY, CDR2 SMNVEV (reference sequence). The CDR3 is CASTSGTGVYEQYF. CDR3 coding DNA: TGTGCCAGCACCTCAGGGACAGGGGTGTACGAGCAGTACTTC.

This clonotype appeared once. This chain uses TRBV30 with TRBJ2-2; D gene ambiguous. Germline CDR1 reads GTSNPN; CDR2 reads SVGIG (reference sequence). Trimming cost V 5 bases and J 0 bases, with 16 bases left between them. The CDR3 runs 16 residues. CDR3 loop: CAWVPLRYANTGELFF. In nucleotides, the CDR3 is TGTGCCTGGGTCCCCCTGAGATACGCGAACACCGGGGAGCTGTTTTTT.